The TCR beta chain under discussion was sequenced for a study of T cells after yellow fever vaccination. Study findings and constraints: The secondary T-cell response peaked on day 5, not day 15, but was weaker. Clones that expanded after primary vaccination mostly reappeared after the booster (just under 98% CD4, 88% CD8).

One entry per CDR3 protein, called by TCRdb with MiXCR from the 5' RACE reads. Among roughly 170,000 distinct CDR3 sequences listed, approximately 6.2% were seen once. In its sample, this clonotype was seen a few times. Its antigen is still unknown. Germline values: CDR1 SGHTA, CDR2 FQGTGA. The CDR3 has 14 amino acids. V was shortened by 5 bases and J by 1 base, with 10 bases between the two germline ends. The gene calls are TRBV7-3 and TRBJ2-3; D unclear. Sequenced material: CD4+ T cells sorted from PBMCs, taken on the day of the first yellow fever vaccination. The TCR comes from a man younger than 35 who received the YFV17D yellow fever vaccine. Written as DNA, the CDR3 is TGTGCCAGCAGCCCTCAGTACGGCACAGATACGCAGTATTTT. Amino acid sequence: CASSPQYGTDTQYF. Drawing the rest from reference TRBV7-3 and TRBJ2-3, the complete variable domain is GAGVSQTPSNKVTEKGKYVELRCDPISGHTALYWYRQSLGQGPEFLIYFQGTGAADDSGLPNDRFFAVRPEGSVSTLKIQRTERGDSAVYLCASSPQYGTDTQYFGPGTRLTVL.